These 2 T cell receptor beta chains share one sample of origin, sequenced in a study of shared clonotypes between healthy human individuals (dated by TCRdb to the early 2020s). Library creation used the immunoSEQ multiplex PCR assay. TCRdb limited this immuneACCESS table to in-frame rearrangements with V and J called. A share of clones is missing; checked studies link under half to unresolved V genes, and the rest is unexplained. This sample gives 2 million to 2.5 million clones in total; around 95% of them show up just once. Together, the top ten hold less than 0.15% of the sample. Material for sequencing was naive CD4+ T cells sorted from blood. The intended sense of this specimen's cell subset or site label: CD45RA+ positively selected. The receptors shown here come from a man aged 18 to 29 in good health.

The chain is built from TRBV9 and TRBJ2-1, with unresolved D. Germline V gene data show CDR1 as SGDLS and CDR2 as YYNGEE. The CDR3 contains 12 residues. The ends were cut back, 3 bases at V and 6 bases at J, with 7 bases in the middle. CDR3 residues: CASSAAGNEQFF. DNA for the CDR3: TGTGCCAGCAGCGCAGCCGGCAATGAGCAGTTCTTC.

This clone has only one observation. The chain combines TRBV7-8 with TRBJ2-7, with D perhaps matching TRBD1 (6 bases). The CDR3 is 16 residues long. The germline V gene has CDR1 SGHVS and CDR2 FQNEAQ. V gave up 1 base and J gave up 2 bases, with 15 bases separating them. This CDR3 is CASSLVDRRGAYEQYF. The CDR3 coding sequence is TGTGCCAGCAGCTTAGTGGATCGCAGGGGAGCCTACGAGCAGTACTTC.